The present entry profiles one T cell receptor beta chain with its context. In this sample, this clone turned up once. This clone's antigen is unknown. Base qualities are not recorded, but no much larger clone differs from it by a single base. This specimen belongs to a study of blood T cell repertoires in COVID-19 (dated by TCRdb to between 2020 and 2021). As for the study more broadly: Samples covering the acute and convalescent phases of COVID-19 were provided by collaborators in the United States, Italy and Spain. The samples were drawn from two sources: the first 160 participants of the ongoing ImmuneRACE study, and 950 to 1,500 subjects contributed by 6 global collaborators. The dataset comprised deeply sampled blood TCRbeta repertoires from subjects exposed to, actively infected with, or recovered from COVID-19. A freely available public database, intended as a resource for researchers studying the immune response to SARS-CoV-2, is where the repertoires were released. Where available, HLA class I and class II types were obtained from metadata supplied by the sample provider rather than from assay-based typing. The sample metadata nearly always contained a de-identified subject ID, COVID-19 status, age in years and sex. The material from the prospective study consisted of cDNA or gDNA derived from T cells, B-cell-depleted T cells, or PBMCs. Overall study outcomes, separate from this receptor: Clinical and demographic metadata were provided uncurated, with the amount varying by source and participant.

The germline V gene provides CDR1 SNHLY and CDR2 FYNNEI. Its CDR3 holds 14 amino acids, cysteine through phenylalanine. Solely the CDR3 DNA is kept, with 42 bases framed from the first base. V has 3 bases trimmed and J has 2 bases trimmed; junction bases matching no gene number 3. The immunoSEQ Assay, a bias-controlled multiplex PCR, was used to amplify TCRbeta CDR3 regions from genomic DNA. As for how the authors treated the data: The number of nucleated cells in each sample was estimated from the amplification of reference gene primers within the assay. To quantify the absolute abundance of each unique TCRbeta CDR3 rearrangement, sequence reads were collapsed and filtered. For each sample, productive Simpson clonality was calculated as the square root of Simpson's diversity index across productive rearrangements. In TCRdb, the immuneACCESS table is reduced to in-frame sequences with V and J assigned. These tables do not hold every clone; where another copy was compared, an unresolved V gene accounts for under half, and the others remain unexplained. V and J calls plus clone size are reproduced from that table; the DNA served to infer D and trimming. Counted in this sample were more than 350,000 clones; around 92% of them appeared once. Less than 3.5% of the sample rests with the top ten.

One collaborating source in Seattle enrolled patients while the patients were actively infected and followed the patients over time throughout the course of disease. Collaborating institutions collected whole blood in K2EDTA tubes following their own protocols. For TCRbeta analysis, collaborators shipped samples in one of three forms: frozen whole blood, isolated PBMCs, or DNA extracted from either of those sample types. This TCR was sampled from a woman in her thirties with COVID-19, enrolled during active disease. The chain is assembled from TRBV2 and TRBJ1-2; 7 junctional bases match TRBD1. Sequenced: peripheral blood. The CDR3 protein is CASSETGSNYGYTF. The bases are TGTGCCAGCAGTGAGACAGGGTCCAACTATGGCTACACCTTC.